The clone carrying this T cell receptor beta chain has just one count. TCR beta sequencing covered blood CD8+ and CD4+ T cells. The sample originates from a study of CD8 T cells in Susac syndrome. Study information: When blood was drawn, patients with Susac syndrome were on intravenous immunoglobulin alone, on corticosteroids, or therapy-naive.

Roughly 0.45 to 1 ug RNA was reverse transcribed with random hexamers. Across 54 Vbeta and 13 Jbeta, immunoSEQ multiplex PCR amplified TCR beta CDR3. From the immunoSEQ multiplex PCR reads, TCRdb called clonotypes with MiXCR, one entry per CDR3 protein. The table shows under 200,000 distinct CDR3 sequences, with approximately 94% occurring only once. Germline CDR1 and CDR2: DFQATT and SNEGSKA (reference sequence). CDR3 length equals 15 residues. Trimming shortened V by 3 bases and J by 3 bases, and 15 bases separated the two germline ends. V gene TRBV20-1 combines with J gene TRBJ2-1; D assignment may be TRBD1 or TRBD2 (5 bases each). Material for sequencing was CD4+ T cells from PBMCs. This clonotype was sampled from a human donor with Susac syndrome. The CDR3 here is CSASPGTSFYNEQFF. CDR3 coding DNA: TGCAGTGCTAGCCCCGGGACCTCCTTCTACAATGAGCAGTTCTTC.